Listed below are T cell receptor beta chains from one sample, sequenced in a study of CD8+ T cells in alopecia areata. Only in-frame clones appear in the TCRdb table, and some are missing; sequencing was by immunoSEQ multiplex PCR. The repertoire has 90,000 to 120,000 clones, 84% of them found once; the top ten carry roughly 23%. Material: CD8+ T cells sorted from blood, obtained at week 24, from a patient treated with tofacitinib. These receptor sequences come from a human donor with alopecia areata. CDR3s include the opening cysteine and the closing phenylalanine or tryptophan. A D gene is named only where the DNA matches it firmly. Size is omitted from some rows. Given values are once, few, many or a class for expanded clones.

v_gene	len	abundance	d_gene	j_gene	CDR3aa	CDR3nt
TRBV13	14	few	TRBD1	TRBJ2-2	CASSGDRSPGELFF	TGTGCCAGCAGCGGGGACAGGAGTCCCGGGGAGCTGTTTTTT
TRBV27	14	-	-	TRBJ2-7	CASSWYAQAYEQYF	TGTGCCAGCAGTTGGTACGCACAAGCCTACGAGCAGTACTTC
TRBV4-2	15	-	-	TRBJ1-1	CASSQDLGISTEAFF	TGTGCCAGCAGCCAAGATCTGGGGATCTCGACTGAAGCTTTCTTT
TRBV13	13	-	-	TRBJ2-5	CASGPGDRETQYF	TGTGCCAGCGGCCCGGGAGACAGAGAGACCCAGTACTTC
TRBV4-1	18	-	TRBD2	TRBJ2-3	CASSQDPLAGGQADTQYF	TGCGCCAGCAGCCAAGACCCCCTAGCGGGGGGTCAGGCAGATACGCAGTATTTT
TRBV27	15	-	-	TRBJ2-7	CASSPPYGSSYEQYF	TGTGCCAGCAGTCCTCCCTACGGGAGCTCCTACGAGCAGTACTTC
TRBV28	12	-	-	TRBJ1-2	CASSSGGYGYTF	TGTGCCAGCAGTTCTGGGGGGTATGGCTACACCTTC
TRBV7-8	15	-	TRBD2	TRBJ2-6	CASRGGATGANVLTF	TGTGCCAGCAGGGGAGGGGCTACTGGGGCCAACGTCCTGACTTTC
TRBV13	15	-	-	TRBJ1-2	CASSFTGTANYGYTF	TGTGCCAGCAGCTTCACCGGAACAGCTAACTATGGCTACACCTTC
TRBV4-3	15	few	-	TRBJ2-2	CASSQGPGDTGELFF	TGCGCCAGCAGCCAAGGACCGGGAGACACCGGGGAGCTGTTTTTT